A single sample gave rise to the 22 T cell receptor beta chains below, sequenced in a study of shared clonotypes between healthy human individuals. It was CD45RO-negative cells, positively selected for CCR7, that made up naive CD8 cells, with terminally differentiated effector memory CD45RA+ cells excluded. Profiled with immunoSEQ multiplex PCR; TCRdb holds only in-frame clones, not every one. The data show roughly 2.1 million clones, 93% seen once. Sequencing was carried out using naive CD8+ T cells from PBMCs. The receptor set was obtained from a man aged 18 to 35 in good health. Some clones in this sample may be carry-over from other donors' samples.

The rearrangement links TRBV7-2 to TRBJ2-7, with 13 nucleotides matching TRBD2. Looked up from germline, CDR1 is SGHTA and CDR2 is FQGNSA. CDR3 length: 15 amino acids. With V trimmed by 4 bases and J by 5 bases, 5 bases remained unmatched. For the CDR3, the DNA is TGTGCCAGCAGCTCGCTCGGACTAGCGGGAGACGAGCAGTACTTC. This gives the protein CASSSLGLAGDEQYF.

The V call is TRBV29-1, the J call TRBJ2-1, with D possibly being TRBD1 or TRBD2 (6 bases each). This CDR3 region has 14 residues. Germline V gene sequence: CDR1 SQVTM, CDR2 ANQGSEA. The V gene lost 4 bases and the J gene lost 6 bases, with 16 bases spanning the gap. DNA for the CDR3: TGCAGCGTTGGGTTAGGGGGGACTGGCAATGAGCAGTTCTTC. This codes for CSVGLGGTGNEQFF.

Turning to this clone: Other DNA sequences of this sample code for an identical CDR3. The CDR3 loop reads CASSIRQAGELFF. The CDR3 DNA sequence: TGTGCCAGTAGCATAAGGCAAGCCGGGGAGCTGTTTTTT. This chain links TRBV19 with TRBJ2-2; D ambiguous. The CDR3 spans 13 residues. CDR1 is LNHDA, CDR2 SQIVND, per germline (reference sequence). The V gene lost 6 bases and the J gene lost 6 bases, with 11 bases spanning the gap.

This clone has a single count. The genes are TRBV27 and TRBJ1-4; possible D gene TRBD1, 6 bases. The CDR3 loop spans 16 amino acids. V shed 2 bases and J shed 8 bases, with 18 bases lying between them. The germline gives CDR1 MNHEY, CDR2 SMNVEV (reference sequence). This CDR3 reads CASSLIPQGQGEKLFF. The CDR3 DNA sequence: TGTGCCAGCAGTTTAATCCCCCAGGGCCAGGGGGAAAAACTGTTTTTT.

The rearrangement links TRBV4-2 to TRBJ2-2; TRBD2 might be the D (6 bases). Trimming cost V 0 bases and J 3 bases, with 23 bases left between them. Germline loops: CDR1 LGHNA, CDR2 YNFKEQ. The CDR3 is 20 amino acids. The CDR3 reads CASSQEYGFRREGDTGELFF. CDR3 nucleotide sequence: TGTGCCAGCAGCCAAGAATATGGTTTTAGGCGGGAAGGAGACACCGGGGAGCTGTTTTTT.

This rearrangement joins TRBV7-8 to TRBJ2-7, with a weak D call TRBD1 (5 bases). V was shortened by 8 bases and J by 2 bases, with 13 bases between the two germline ends. This CDR3 contains 13 residues. CDR1 SGHVS and CDR2 FQNEAQ come from the germline V gene. This CDR3 is CASGHRSAYEQYF. CDR3 nucleotide sequence: TGTGCCAGCGGACACAGGTCTGCCTACGAGCAGTACTTC.

This clone has only one observation. The gene calls are TRBV13 and TRBJ2-7; D possibly corresponds to TRBD2 (6 bases). Germline CDR1 reads PRHDT; CDR2 reads FYEKMQ (reference sequence). There are 14 residues in the CDR3. Trimming pared 2 bases from V and 4 bases from J, leaving 12 bases between. CDR3 nucleotides: TGTGCCAGCAGCTTACGACGGAGGGATTACGAGCAGTACTTC. Its translation: CASSLRRRDYEQYF.

The chain combines TRBV28 with TRBJ2-7; 7 bases agree with TRBD1. Germline V gives CDR1 MDHEN, CDR2 SYDVKM. J gave up 4 bases and V 5 bases, and 5 bases lay outside the gene matches. The CDR3 has 13 residues. The CDR3 is CASSTGVEYEQYF. DNA for the CDR3: TGTGCCAGCAGTACAGGGGTCGAGTACGAGCAGTACTTC.

This chain joins TRBV30 and TRBJ2-2; D is unresolved. The CDR3 is 10 residues long. Trimming took 1 base from V and 8 from J, leaving 2 bases between them. Germline CDR1 and CDR2: GTSNPN and SVGIG (reference sequence). The CDR3 loop reads CAWSEGELFF. The DNA for the CDR3 is TGTGCCTGGAGTGAAGGGGAGCTGTTTTTT.

A word on this clone: This specimen includes other DNA sequences encoding the same CDR3. The chain recombines TRBV9 with TRBJ1-4; D gene uncertain. V gave up 0 bases and J gave up 5 bases, with 8 bases separating them. Germline values: CDR1 SGDLS, CDR2 YYNGEE. The CDR3 totals 14 residues. CDR3 region: CASSVGGLNEKLFF. Written as DNA, the CDR3 is TGTGCCAGCAGCGTAGGGGGTCTAAATGAAAAACTGTTTTTT.

CDR3 loop: CASSLLPEGNQPQHF. The CDR3 DNA reads TGTGCCAGCAGTTTACTCCCCGAAGGCAATCAGCCCCAGCATTTT. The chain carries TRBV27 and TRBJ1-5; unclear D gene. V shed 2 bases and J shed 2 bases, with 10 bases lying between them. CDR1 is MNHEY and CDR2 is SMNVEV in the germline V gene (reference sequence). The length of the CDR3 is 15 residues.

This rearrangement joins TRBV27 to TRBJ2-6; TRBD1 is a possible D gene (5 bases). This CDR3 has 19 residues. Trimming removed 0 bases at V and 3 bases at J, with 18 bases between. The germline V gene has CDR1 MNHEY and CDR2 SMNVEV (reference sequence). For the CDR3, the DNA is TGTGCCAGCAGTTTATCAACGCGAAGGGGCGAAGTTGGGGCCAACGTCCTGACTTTC. Translated: CASSLSTRRGEVGANVLTF.

The chain recombines TRBV29-1 with TRBJ2-1, with 7 bases matching TRBD1. Germline V gene data show CDR1 as SQVTM and CDR2 as ANQGSEA. The CDR3 runs 14 residues. The V and J ends lost 5 bases and 4 bases, in that order; junction bases with no gene match: 8. The CDR3 nucleotides read TGCAGCGTTAAAACAGGGGAACATTACAATGAGCAGTTCTTC. Its translation: CSVKTGEHYNEQFF.

The J gene is TRBJ1-2, the V gene TRBV9; no reliable D call. CDR1 SGDLS and CDR2 YYNGEE come from the germline V gene. CDR3 size: 15 residues. Trimming took 0 bases from V and 2 from J, leaving 11 bases between them. CDR3 in DNA: TGTGCCAGCAGCGTAGACGACGGGTCAAACTATGGCTACACCTTC. Translation gives CASSVDDGSNYGYTF.

The rearrangement links TRBV7-8 to TRBJ1-3; D ambiguous. The CDR3 contains 15 residues. V dropped 5 bases and J dropped 0 bases, with 11 bases sitting between them. Looked up from germline, CDR1 is SGHVS and CDR2 is FQNEAQ. This CDR3 is CASSQSGISGNTIYF. The CDR3 DNA reads as TGTGCCAGCAGCCAGTCGGGGATCTCTGGAAACACCATATATTTT.

This clone was observed a single time. The V gene is TRBV2, the J gene TRBJ2-5, with D possibly matching TRBD1 (6 bases). V was shortened by 5 bases and J by 5 bases, with 15 bases between the two germline ends. The CDR3 runs 14 residues. Per germline, CDR1 SNHLY and CDR2 FYNNEI. The CDR3 DNA reads as TGTGCCAGCAGTTTCGGACAGTCACCGGAGACCCAGTACTTC. Protein: CASSFGQSPETQYF.

This chain links TRBV11-2 with TRBJ2-1, with D uncertain. This CDR3 spans 17 amino acids. Deletions cut 7 bases from V and 4 bases from J, with 23 bases between. Looked up from germline, CDR1 is SGHAT and CDR2 is FQNNGV. CDR3 protein: CASTFRGGSEKYNEQFF. Written as DNA, the CDR3 is TGTGCCAGCACCTTCAGAGGTGGGTCTGAGAAATACAATGAGCAGTTCTTC.

This rearrangement joins TRBV19 to TRBJ1-1; D is ambiguous. The germline V gene has CDR1 LNHDA and CDR2 SQIVND (reference sequence). Trimming pared 3 bases from V and 4 bases from J, leaving 15 bases between. The CDR3 runs to 15 residues. The CDR3 reads CASSIAYGDFTEAFF. DNA for the CDR3: TGTGCCAGTAGTATTGCATATGGGGATTTCACTGAAGCTTTCTTT.

This clone was recorded a few times. The V and J genes are TRBV11-2 and TRBJ2-1; the D is unclear. Germline V CDR1 and CDR2: SGHAT, FQNNGV. V was cut by 1 base and J by 15 bases, with 7 bases left in between. The CDR3 runs to 10 residues. CDR3 in DNA: TGTGCCAGCAGCTTAGGGGCCCCGTTCTTC. Translation: CASSLGAPFF.

The rearrangement joins TRBV19 to TRBJ1-5; tentatively, D is TRBD1 (5 bases). The V gene's germline CDR1 is LNHDA and CDR2 SQIVND (reference sequence). The CDR3 has 13 residues. Deletions cut 3 bases from V and 6 bases from J, with 9 bases between. This chain's CDR3 is CASSISGFQPQHF. The CDR3 DNA follows: TGTGCCAGTAGTATCTCAGGGTTTCAGCCCCAGCATTTT. Full variable domain (outside the CDR3, taken from reference TRBV19 and TRBJ1-5): DGGITQSPKYLFRKEGQNVTLSCEQNLNHDAMYWYRQDPGQGLRLIYYSQIVNDFQKGDIAEGYSVSREKKESFPLTVTSAQKNPTAFYLCASSISGFQPQHFGDGTRLSIL.

The chain carries TRBV5-1 and TRBJ2-7; the D gene is possibly TRBD1 (5 bases). Germline CDR1 and CDR2: SGHRS and YFSETQ. Trimming pared 6 bases from V and 0 bases from J, leaving 10 bases between. The CDR3 runs 13 residues. CDR3 nucleotides: TGCGCCAGCACAGGGCGGAGCTCCTACGAGCAGTACTTC. It is translated as CASTGRSSYEQYF.

The CDR3 region is CSVRDSYGPETQYF. DNA of the CDR3: TGCAGCGTTAGGGACAGCTATGGGCCGGAGACCCAGTACTTC. The genes are TRBV29-1 and TRBJ2-5; 7 bases map to TRBD1. V was clipped by 5 bases and J by 5 bases; unmatched bases: 11. Germline V gives CDR1 SQVTM, CDR2 ANQGSEA. The CDR3 loop spans 14 amino acids.